These T cell receptor beta chains were read from a single sample in a study of OX40 agonist ivuxolimab in advanced cancers. Clones were sequenced by immunoSEQ multiplex PCR, and TCRdb holds only the in-frame ones, with some missing. Of some 48,000 clones listed, approximately 86% are singletons. Here the sequenced sample was CD4+ or CD8+ T cells sorted from blood, taken in a trial of the OX40 agonist ivuxolimab. All receptors derive from an adult with an advanced solid tumor such as melanoma, head and neck, liver or kidney cancer. The CDR3 runs from the conserved cysteine through the conserved F or W. The D gene is left open where the match is weak. Expanded clones get a size class; other rows say once, few or many, or leave the size out.

J: TRBJ2-5
D: -
V: TRBV5-1
size: -
CDR3: CASSLGQGGETQYF
DNA: TGCGCCAGCAGCTTAGGGCAGGGCGGTGAGACCCAGTACTTC

J: TRBJ1-3
D: -
V: TRBV11-2
size: -
CDR3: CASSFDSSGNTIYF
DNA: TGTGCCAGCAGCTTCGACAGCTCTGGAAACACCATATATTTT

J: TRBJ1-2
D: -
V: TRBV5-1
size: -
CDR3: CASSSDSHGYTF
DNA: TGCGCCAGCAGTTCGGACAGCCATGGCTACACCTTC

J: TRBJ1-1
D: -
V: TRBV9
size: few
CDR3: CASSTSRETNTEAFF
DNA: TGTGCCAGCAGCACTTCTAGGGAGACGAACACTGAAGCTTTCTTT

J: TRBJ1-4
D: -
V: TRBV29-1
size: -
CDR3: CSVRILQGANEKLFF
DNA: TGCAGCGTTCGCATATTACAGGGAGCTAATGAAAAACTGTTTTTT

J: TRBJ1-1
D: -
V: TRBV27
size: -
CDR3: CASSFNPREPPKVEAFF
DNA: TGTGCCAGCAGTTTTAACCCCCGGGAGCCGCCCAAAGTTGAAGCTTTCTTT

J: TRBJ1-1
D: -
V: TRBV7-2
size: -
CDR3: CASSLMYSMNTEAFF
DNA: TGTGCCAGCAGCTTAATGTACAGCATGAACACTGAAGCTTTCTTT

J: TRBJ2-7
D: TRBD1
V: TRBV7-2
size: -
CDR3: CASSLTSSQGMSSYEQYF
DNA: TGTGCCAGCAGCCTAACATCGTCACAGGGGATGAGCTCCTACGAGCAGTACTTC

J: TRBJ2-6
D: -
V: TRBV7-9
size: -
CDR3: CASSYPLRGGLSGANVLTF
DNA: TGTGCCAGCAGCTACCCTCTGAGGGGGGGACTATCTGGGGCCAACGTCCTGACTTTC

J: TRBJ2-5
D: TRBD1
V: TRBV7-2
size: -
CDR3: CASSPHGTGDEETQYF
DNA: TGTGCCAGCAGCCCGCACGGGACAGGGGATGAAGAGACCCAGTACTTC

J: TRBJ2-7
D: TRBD2
V: TRBV9
size: -
CDR3: CASSATGTSGNYEQYF
DNA: TGTGCCAGCAGCGCAACAGGGACTAGCGGGAACTACGAGCAGTACTTC

J: TRBJ2-2
D: TRBD1
V: TRBV11-3
size: -
CDR3: CASSSSGTGSGELFF
DNA: TGTGCCAGCAGCTCGTCCGGGACAGGGTCCGGGGAGCTGTTTTTT

J: TRBJ1-1
D: -
V: TRBV2
size: -
CDR3: CASSWGRESEAFF
DNA: TGTGCCAGCAGTTGGGGACGGGAGTCTGAAGCTTTCTTT

J: TRBJ1-1
D: -
V: TRBV2
size: -
CDR3: CASQGSGTEAFF
DNA: TGTGCCAGCCAGGGGAGCGGCACTGAAGCTTTCTTT

J: TRBJ2-2
D: -
V: TRBV4-1
size: -
CDR3: CASSQGWGLVGELFF
DNA: TGCGCCAGCAGCCAAGGGTGGGGTTTGGTCGGGGAGCTGTTTTTT

J: TRBJ1-5
D: -
V: TRBV4-1
size: -
CDR3: CASSQEELGNQPQHF
DNA: TGCGCCAGCAGCCAAGAAGAGCTTGGGAATCAGCCCCAGCATTTT

J: TRBJ2-7
D: TRBD1
V: TRBV5-8
size: -
CDR3: CASSLGGQGRTYEQYF
DNA: TGTGCCAGCAGCTTGGGCGGACAGGGGCGGACCTACGAGCAGTACTTC

J: TRBJ2-5
D: -
V: TRBV7-9
size: -
CDR3: CASSSRNDETQYF
DNA: TGTGCCAGCAGCAGTCGGAACGACGAGACCCAGTACTTC

J: TRBJ2-5
D: -
V: TRBV18
size: -
CDR3: CASSPMGTPQETQYF
DNA: TGTGCCAGCTCACCAATGGGGACGCCGCAAGAGACCCAGTACTTC

J: TRBJ2-3
D: -
V: TRBV6-5
size: -
CDR3: CASSKYGTGLDTQYF
DNA: TGTGCCAGCAGCAAATACGGGACTGGACTGGATACGCAGTATTTT

J: TRBJ2-5
D: -
V: TRBV5-1
size: -
CDR3: CASSNSRPQETQYF
DNA: TGCGCCAGCAGCAACTCCCGGCCCCAAGAGACCCAGTACTTC

J: TRBJ2-3
D: TRBD2
V: TRBV6-6
size: -
CDR3: CASRWTSGVTDTQYF
DNA: TGTGCCAGCAGATGGACTAGCGGAGTCACAGATACGCAGTATTTT

J: TRBJ1-2
D: TRBD1
V: TRBV5-4
size: few
CDR3: CASNPGQGDYGYTF
DNA: TGTGCCAGCAACCCCGGACAGGGAGATTATGGCTACACCTTC

J: TRBJ1-2
D: TRBD1
V: TRBV5-6
size: -
CDR3: CASSSQDREVYGYTF
DNA: TGTGCCAGCAGCTCACAGGACAGGGAGGTCTATGGCTACACCTTC

J: TRBJ2-7
D: TRBD1
V: TRBV30
size: -
CDR3: CAWALQGYEQYF
DNA: TGTGCCTGGGCTTTACAGGGGTACGAGCAGTACTTC

J: TRBJ1-2
D: -
V: TRBV27
size: -
CDR3: CASSLSWDSGYTF
DNA: TGTGCCAGCAGTTTATCGTGGGATAGTGGCTACACCTTC

J: TRBJ1-1
D: -
V: TRBV5-5
size: -
CDR3: CASSEGPLNLNTEAFF
DNA: TGTGCCAGCAGCGAGGGACCACTCAACCTGAACACTGAAGCTTTCTTT

J: TRBJ1-2
D: -
V: TRBV5-1
size: -
CDR3: CASSGGGTPNYGYTF
DNA: TGCGCCAGCAGCGGGGGGGGCACCCCTAACTATGGCTACACCTTC

J: TRBJ2-7
D: -
V: TRBV2
size: once
CDR3: CASSQPLKSYEQYF
DNA: TGTGCCAGCAGTCAACCCCTCAAGAGCTACGAGCAGTACTTC

J: TRBJ2-6
D: -
V: TRBV9
size: -
CDR3: CASSVVIEGAGANVLTF
DNA: TGTGCCAGCAGCGTAGTGATTGAGGGGGCTGGGGCCAACGTCCTGACTTTC